This is a list of T cell receptor beta chains from one sample in a study of Ad26.COV2.S vaccination and SARS-CoV-2 variants. Sequencing used immunoSEQ multiplex PCR; TCRdb keeps in-frame clones, though not all of them. Here the sample spans some 240,000 clones, 87% being singletons. The sample here was peripheral blood, taken in a trial of Ad26.COV2.S vaccine versus placebo. These receptors originate from a person between 18 and 65 years old who received the Ad26.COV2.S COVID-19 vaccine or a placebo. CDR3s include the opening cysteine and the closing phenylalanine or tryptophan. The D gene is left open where the match is weak. Clone size, where shown, is once, few, many, or a class for clones that have expanded.

TRBV7-2	NA	TRBD2	TRBJ2-1	TGTGCCAGCAGCTGGGGACTAAGCTCCTACAATGAGCAGTTCTTC	CASSWGLSSYNEQFF
TRBV7-2	NA	NA	TRBJ2-7	TGTGCCAGCAGCGCGGGTTCTCTCCCCTACGAGCAGTACTTC	CASSAGSLPYEQYF
TRBV4-1	many	NA	TRBJ1-1	TGCGCCAGCAGCCAAGAAGAGGGGTGGACTGAAGCTTTCTTT	CASSQEEGWTEAFF
TRBV7-3	NA	TRBD1	TRBJ2-1	TGTGCCAGCAGCCCCCCGGACAGGGAAAATGAGCAGTTCTTC	CASSPPDRENEQFF
TRBV19	once	TRBD1	TRBJ2-7	TGTGCCAGTAGTACCCGGGACAGGGTCCACGAGCAGTACTTC	CASSTRDRVHEQYF
TRBV3-1/TRBV3-2	NA	TRBD1	TRBJ1-6	TGTGCCAGCAGCCCTCGGGACAGGGCTCATTCACCCCTCCACTTT	CASSPRDRAHSPLHF
TRBV5-1	NA	NA	TRBJ2-5	TGCGCCAGCAGCAAAGGGACCCGACAAGAGACCCAGTACTTC	CASSKGTRQETQYF
TRBV5-1	NA	TRBD1	TRBJ1-4	TGCGCCAGCAGCTACGGACAGGCGGGAAATAATGAAAAACTGTTTTTT	CASSYGQAGNNEKLFF
TRBV5-6	NA	NA	TRBJ1-5	TGTGCCAGCAGCTTAGGGGGGGGAAATCAGCCCCAGCATTTT	CASSLGGGNQPQHF
TRBV6-6	NA	TRBD1	TRBJ1-4	TGTGCCAGCAGCTACGACAGGGGCGAGGAAAAACTGTTTTTT	CASSYDRGEEKLFF
TRBV7-3	NA	TRBD2	TRBJ2-2	TGTGCCAGCAGATACCTAGCGGGAGGGACCGGGGAGCTGTTTTTT	CASRYLAGGTGELFF
TRBV18	NA	TRBD2	TRBJ2-2	TGTGCCAGCTCACCCCCGGGACTAGCGGGAGGCAACACCGGGGAGCTGTTTTTT	CASSPPGLAGGNTGELFF
TRBV7-8	NA	TRBD1	TRBJ1-3	TGTGCCAGCAGCTCGGCACAGGGGAGTGGAAACACCATATATTTT	CASSSAQGSGNTIYF
TRBV5-1	once	TRBD1	TRBJ1-6	TGCGCCAGCAGCACCACGACAGGGAATAATTCACCCCTCCACTTT	CASSTTTGNNSPLHF
TRBV9	once	NA	TRBJ2-1	TGTGCCAGCAGCGTAGAGGTAACTATCGGAGAGCAGTTCTTC	CASSVEVTIGEQFF
TRBV27	NA	NA	TRBJ1-3	TGTGCCAGCAGTTCCCGGGCCACCGTCTCTGGAAACACCATATATTTT	CASSSRATVSGNTIYF
TRBV27	NA	TRBD2	TRBJ2-5	TGTGCCAGCATCACATTAGCGGGGTATTCCAAAGAGACCCAGTACTTC	CASITLAGYSKETQYF
TRBV19	NA	TRBD1	TRBJ2-4	TGTGCCAGTAGTACTCTGACAGGGGGAGCCAAAAACATTCAGTACTTC	CASSTLTGGAKNIQYF
TRBV11-2	NA	TRBD2	TRBJ2-5	TGTGCCAGCAGCTTTACTGGACTAGCGGGAGTAGAGACCCAGTACTTC	CASSFTGLAGVETQYF
TRBV6-5	NA	NA	TRBJ1-5	TGTGCCAGCAGTTACGGACGGGGCGGCAATCAGCCCCAGCATTTT	CASSYGRGGNQPQHF
TRBV6-2/TRBV6-3	NA	TRBD1	TRBJ1-5	TGTGCCAGCAGCTACTCCACAGGGGATAGCAATCAGCCCCAGCATTTT	CASSYSTGDSNQPQHF
TRBV29-1	NA	NA	TRBJ1-3	TGCAGCGTTGAAGATTCTCGACGGGGCCTCTCTGGAAACACCATATATTTT	CSVEDSRRGLSGNTIYF
TRBV11-3	NA	NA	TRBJ2-1	TGTGCCAGCAGCTTTGGGGGTTTCGAGCCCCCAGGAGAGCAGTTCTTC	CASSFGGFEPPGEQFF
TRBV7-3	NA	TRBD2	TRBJ2-1	TGTGCCAGCAGCTTACCCCCGGGACTAGAGACCGAGGAAGAGCAGTTCTTC	CASSLPPGLETEEEQFF
TRBV4-3	NA	TRBD1	TRBJ1-1	TGCGCCAGCAGCCAAGCGAGACAGGGTTTGGGCATGAACACTGAAGCTTTCTTT	CASSQARQGLGMNTEAFF
TRBV30	NA	TRBD1	TRBJ1-4	TGTGCCTGGAGTGTTTTTTCGACAGGGCGATTAAAAAATGAAAAACTGTTTTTT	CAWSVFSTGRLKNEKLFF
TRBV6-5	NA	TRBD1	TRBJ1-1	TGTGCCAGCAGTTACCGGGACAGAATGAACACTGAAGCTTTCTTT	CASSYRDRMNTEAFF
TRBV2	NA	NA	TRBJ2-1	TGTGCCAGCAGTGAGCTTGTAGCTAACAATGAGCAGTTCTTC	CASSELVANNEQFF
TRBV3-1/TRBV3-2	NA	NA	TRBJ1-3	TGTGCCAGCAGCCAAGATGGGGGTGGCTGGAGCACCTCTGGAAACACCATATATTTT	CASSQDGGGWSTSGNTIYF
TRBV5-1	NA	NA	TRBJ1-2	TGCGCCAGCAGCTTGGTTTACAGAGGGGCTAATGGCTACACCTTC	CASSLVYRGANGYTF
TRBV7-8	NA	TRBD1	TRBJ2-3	TGTGCCAGCAGCTCCCGACAGGGGTCTAGCACAGATACGCAGTATTTT	CASSSRQGSSTDTQYF
TRBV30	once	NA	TRBJ1-2	TGTGCCTGGAGTGTACAAGGCACCCTGAGGGGCTACACCTTC	CAWSVQGTLRGYTF
TRBV5-4	NA	TRBD1	TRBJ2-3	TGTGCCAGCAGCTCCACAGGGGGCTACGGCACAGATACGCAGTATTTT	CASSSTGGYGTDTQYF
TRBV7-8	NA	TRBD2	TRBJ2-2	TGTGCCAGCAGCTTAGGCCGCCCGGGACTAGCGGGACCCGGGGAGCTGTTTTTT	CASSLGRPGLAGPGELFF
TRBV6-4	NA	TRBD1	TRBJ2-3	TGTGCCAGCAGTGGGACAGGGGGCGCAGATACGCAGTATTTT	CASSGTGGADTQYF
TRBV18	NA	NA	TRBJ2-5	TGTGCCAGCTCACCAGGGGCCGAGACCCAGTACTTC	CASSPGAETQYF
TRBV5-1	NA	TRBD1	TRBJ1-5	TGCGCCAGCAGCCCGGGACAGGGGGGCTATAGCAATCAGCCCCAGCATTTT	CASSPGQGGYSNQPQHF
TRBV30	NA	TRBD2	TRBJ2-5	TGTGCCTGGAGGGGAACTAGCGGGAGCTTTGGGACCCAGTACTTC	CAWRGTSGSFGTQYF
TRBV6-5	NA	NA	TRBJ1-3	TGTGCCAGCAGTTTCGACAGGACCCTCTCTGGAAACACCATATATTTT	CASSFDRTLSGNTIYF
TRBV7-9	once	NA	TRBJ1-1	TGTGCCAGCAGCTTACCCCCTGAGAATGAAGCTTTCTTT	CASSLPPENEAFF
TRBV7-8	NA	NA	TRBJ2-3	TGTGCCAGCAGCTTAGATCCTGAGACTAGTAATTCAGATACGCAGTATTTT	CASSLDPETSNSDTQYF
TRBV3-1/TRBV3-2	few	NA	TRBJ1-2	TGTGCCAGCAGCCAGTACAGGGAGGGCTACACCTTC	CASSQYREGYTF
TRBV12-3/TRBV12-4	NA	TRBD1	TRBJ1-2	TGTGCCAGCAGGGGACAGGATAACTATGGCTACACCTTC	CASRGQDNYGYTF
TRBV10-1	NA	NA	TRBJ2-1	TGCGCCAGCAGGCAGGACAGATACAATGAGCAGTTCTTC	CASRQDRYNEQFF
TRBV9	NA	NA	TRBJ2-1	TGTGCCAGCAGCGTAGGAGGGGGGGCCTACAATGAGCAGTTCTTC	CASSVGGGAYNEQFF
TRBV7-8	NA	TRBD2	TRBJ2-1	TGTGCCAGCAGCTTCGGACTAGCGGGAGGGCCATGGAATGAGCAGTTCTTC	CASSFGLAGGPWNEQFF
TRBV7-9	NA	NA	TRBJ1-5	TGTGCCAGCAGCTTAGGATCTGCTCAGCCCCAGCATTTT	CASSLGSAQPQHF
TRBV15	many	NA	TRBJ1-1	TGTGCCACCAGCGAACACCGGGGGTACACTGAAGCTTTCTTT	CATSEHRGYTEAFF
TRBV4-2	NA	NA	TRBJ2-5	TGTGCCAGCAGCCAAGTAAAAGCTTCCCTAGAGGAGACCCAGTACTTC	CASSQVKASLEETQYF
TRBV7-9	NA	NA	TRBJ2-5	TGTGCCAGCAGCCCAATGGGGGCCCCAGAGACCCAGTACTTC	CASSPMGAPETQYF
TRBV11-2	NA	NA	TRBJ2-4	TGTGCCAGCAGCTTAATGAGGGGTAACATTCAGTACTTC	CASSLMRGNIQYF
TRBV7-2	NA	TRBD2	TRBJ2-1	TGTGCCAGCAGCTCGAGCGGGAACTCCTACAATGAGCAGTTCTTC	CASSSSGNSYNEQFF
TRBV9	NA	TRBD1	TRBJ1-5	TGTGCCAGCACCTTGACAGGGGGCACGCATCAGCCCCAGCATTTT	CASTLTGGTHQPQHF
TRBV29-1	few	TRBD1	TRBJ2-7	TGCAGCGTTGATCTCACGGGGACAGGGGCCGAGCAGTACTTC	CSVDLTGTGAEQYF
TRBV7-3	NA	NA	TRBJ1-1	TGTGCCAGCAGCTTAACGCGGGATACTGAAGCTTTCTTT	CASSLTRDTEAFF